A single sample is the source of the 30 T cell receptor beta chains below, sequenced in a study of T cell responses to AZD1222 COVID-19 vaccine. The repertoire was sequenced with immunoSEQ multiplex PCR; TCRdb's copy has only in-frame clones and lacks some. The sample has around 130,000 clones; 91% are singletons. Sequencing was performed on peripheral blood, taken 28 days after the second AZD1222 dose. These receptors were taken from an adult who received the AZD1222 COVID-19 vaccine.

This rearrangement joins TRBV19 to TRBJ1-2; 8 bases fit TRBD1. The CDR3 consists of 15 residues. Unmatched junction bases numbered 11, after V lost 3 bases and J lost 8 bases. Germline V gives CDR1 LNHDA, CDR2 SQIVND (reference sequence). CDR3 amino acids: CASSILGQEQEGYTF. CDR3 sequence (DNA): TGTGCCAGTAGTATCCTGGGACAGGAACAAGAGGGCTACACCTTC.

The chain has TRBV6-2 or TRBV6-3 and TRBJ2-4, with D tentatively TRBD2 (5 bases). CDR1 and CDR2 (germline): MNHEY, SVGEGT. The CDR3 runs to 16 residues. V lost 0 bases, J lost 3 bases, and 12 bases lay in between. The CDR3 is CASSYSPAALKNIQYF. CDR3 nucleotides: TGTGCCAGCAGTTACTCACCAGCGGCCCTCAAAAACATTCAGTACTTC.

CDR3 DNA: TGTGCCAGCAGTTACGAGGCGGGACGGGGTCTGTTTTTT. Its translation is CASSYEAGRGLFF. The chain has TRBV6-5 and TRBJ2-2; tentatively, D is TRBD2 (6 bases). Germline lookup yields CDR1 MNHEY and CDR2 SVGAGI. This CDR3 region has 13 residues. V lost 2 bases and J lost 14, with 15 bases in between.

The CDR3 DNA sequence: TGTGCCAGCAGCTTAGCTATATCAGGCCCCCTCTACGAGCAGTACTTC. Protein product: CASSLAISGPLYEQYF. The chain uses TRBV7-8 and TRBJ2-7; D gene ambiguous. The ends were cut back, 0 bases at V and 3 bases at J, with 15 bases in the middle. Germline V gene sequence: CDR1 SGHVS, CDR2 FQNEAQ. This CDR3 comprises 16 residues.

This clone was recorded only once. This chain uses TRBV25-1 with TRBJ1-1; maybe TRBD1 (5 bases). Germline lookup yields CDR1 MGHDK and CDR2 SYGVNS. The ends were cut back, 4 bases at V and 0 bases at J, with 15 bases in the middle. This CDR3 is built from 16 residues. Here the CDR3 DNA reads TGTGCCAGCAGTGGCCCACACGGACAAGTGAACACTGAAGCTTTCTTT. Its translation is CASSGPHGQVNTEAFF.

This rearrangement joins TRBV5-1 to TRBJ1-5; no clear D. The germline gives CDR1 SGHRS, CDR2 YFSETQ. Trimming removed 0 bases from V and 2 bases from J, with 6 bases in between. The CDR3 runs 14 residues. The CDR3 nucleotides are TGCGCCAGCAGCTTGGGGGATGGCAATCAGCCCCAGCATTTT. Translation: CASSLGDGNQPQHF. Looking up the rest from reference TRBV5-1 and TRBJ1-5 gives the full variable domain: KAGVTQTPRYLIKTRGQQVTLSCSPISGHRSVSWYQQTPGQGLQFLFEYFSETQRNKGNFPGRFSGRQFSNSRSEMNVSTLELGDSALYLCASSLGDGNQPQHFGDGTRLSIL.

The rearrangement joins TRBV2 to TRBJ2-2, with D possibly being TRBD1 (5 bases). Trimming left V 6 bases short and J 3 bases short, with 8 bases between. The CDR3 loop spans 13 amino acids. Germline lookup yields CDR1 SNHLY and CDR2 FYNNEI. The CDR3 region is CASRGQYTGELFF. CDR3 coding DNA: TGTGCCAGCAGGGGGCAGTACACCGGGGAGCTGTTTTTT.

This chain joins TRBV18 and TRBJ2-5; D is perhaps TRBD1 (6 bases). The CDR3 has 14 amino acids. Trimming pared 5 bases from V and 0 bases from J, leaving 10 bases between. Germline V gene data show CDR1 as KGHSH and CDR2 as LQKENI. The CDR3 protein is CASSEGQHQETQYF. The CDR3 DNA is TGTGCCAGCTCAGAAGGACAGCACCAAGAGACCCAGTACTTC.

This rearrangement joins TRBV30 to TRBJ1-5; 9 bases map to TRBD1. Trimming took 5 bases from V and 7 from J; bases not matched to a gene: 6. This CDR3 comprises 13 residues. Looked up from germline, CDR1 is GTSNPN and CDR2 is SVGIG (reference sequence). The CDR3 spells CAWGGQGDQPQHF. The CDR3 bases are TGTGCCTGGGGGGGACAGGGTGACCAGCCCCAGCATTTT.

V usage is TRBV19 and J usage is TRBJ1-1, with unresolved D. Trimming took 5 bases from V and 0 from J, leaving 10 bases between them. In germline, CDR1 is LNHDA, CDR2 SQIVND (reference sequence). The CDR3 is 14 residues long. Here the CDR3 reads CASSSYVMNTEAFF. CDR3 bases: TGTGCCAGTAGTTCGTACGTTATGAACACTGAAGCTTTCTTT. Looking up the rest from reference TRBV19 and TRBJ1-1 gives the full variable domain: DGGITQSPKYLFRKEGQNVTLSCEQNLNHDAMYWYRQDPGQGLRLIYYSQIVNDFQKGDIAEGYSVSREKKESFPLTVTSAQKNPTAFYLCASSSYVMNTEAFFGQGTRLTVV.

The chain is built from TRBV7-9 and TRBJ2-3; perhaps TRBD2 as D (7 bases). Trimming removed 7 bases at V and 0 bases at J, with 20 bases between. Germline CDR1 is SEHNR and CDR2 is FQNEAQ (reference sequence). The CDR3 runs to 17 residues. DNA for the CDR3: TGTGCCAGCAAGTCGGGGGGCGGATTACCTAGCACAGATACGCAGTATTTT. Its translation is CASKSGGGLPSTDTQYF.

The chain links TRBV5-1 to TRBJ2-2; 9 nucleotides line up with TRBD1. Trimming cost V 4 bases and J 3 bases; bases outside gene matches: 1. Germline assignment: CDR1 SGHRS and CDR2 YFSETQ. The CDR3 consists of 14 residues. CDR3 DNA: TGCGCCAGCAGCCGGGACAGGGACACCGGGGAGCTGTTTTTT. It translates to CASSRDRDTGELFF. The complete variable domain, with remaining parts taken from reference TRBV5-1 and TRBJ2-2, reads KAGVTQTPRYLIKTRGQQVTLSCSPISGHRSVSWYQQTPGQGLQFLFEYFSETQRNKGNFPGRFSGRQFSNSRSEMNVSTLELGDSALYLCASSRDRDTGELFFGEGSRLTVL.

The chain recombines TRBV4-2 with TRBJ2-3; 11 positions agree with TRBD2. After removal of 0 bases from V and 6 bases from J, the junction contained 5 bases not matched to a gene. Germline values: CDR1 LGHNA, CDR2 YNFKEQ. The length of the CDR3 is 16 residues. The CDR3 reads CASSQDLAGGLDTQYF. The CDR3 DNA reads TGTGCCAGCAGCCAAGATTTAGCGGGGGGGCTGGATACGCAGTATTTT.

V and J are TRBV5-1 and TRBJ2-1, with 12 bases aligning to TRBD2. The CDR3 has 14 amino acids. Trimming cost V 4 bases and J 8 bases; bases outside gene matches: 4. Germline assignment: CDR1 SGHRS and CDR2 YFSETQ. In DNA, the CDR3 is TGCGCCAGCAGCCAGGGACTAGCGGGCCATGAGCAGTTCTTC. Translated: CASSQGLAGHEQFF.

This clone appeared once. Written as DNA, the CDR3 is TGTGCCAGCAGCTTAATCGAGTCGGGTCGGAGTGGGGAAAAACTGTTTTTT. Its protein is CASSLIESGRSGEKLFF. The chain links TRBV7-3 to TRBJ1-4; D is ambiguous. The germline CDR1 and CDR2 sequences are SGHTA and FQGTGA. The length of the CDR3 is 17 residues. Trimming shortened V by 1 base and J by 8 bases, and 20 bases separated the two germline ends.

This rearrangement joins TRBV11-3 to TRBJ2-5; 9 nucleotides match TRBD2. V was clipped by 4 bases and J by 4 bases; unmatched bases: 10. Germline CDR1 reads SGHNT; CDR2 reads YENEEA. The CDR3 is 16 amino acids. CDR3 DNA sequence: TGTGCCAGCAGCTGGCGCGGTAGCGGGAGTGTAGAGACCCAGTACTTC. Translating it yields CASSWRGSGSVETQYF.

CDR3 DNA sequence: TGCGCCAGCAGCTTCGCCAGCTCTGGGGCCAACGTCCTGACTTTC. As protein: CASSFASSGANVLTF. This chain connects TRBV5-1 to TRBJ2-6; D is undetermined. This CDR3 has 15 residues. V dropped 2 bases and J dropped 0 bases, with 6 bases sitting between them. Germline V CDR1 and CDR2: SGHRS, YFSETQ.

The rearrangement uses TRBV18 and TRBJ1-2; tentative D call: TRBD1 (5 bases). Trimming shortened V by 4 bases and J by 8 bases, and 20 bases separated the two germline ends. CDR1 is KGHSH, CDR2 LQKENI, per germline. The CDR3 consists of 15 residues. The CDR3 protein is CASSLSQGQRRGYTF. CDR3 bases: TGTGCCAGCTCACTGAGTCAGGGTCAAAGGCGGGGCTACACCTTC.

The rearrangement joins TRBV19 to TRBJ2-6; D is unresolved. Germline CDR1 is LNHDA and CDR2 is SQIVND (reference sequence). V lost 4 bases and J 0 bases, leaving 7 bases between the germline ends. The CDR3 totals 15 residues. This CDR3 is CASSTWFSGANVLTF. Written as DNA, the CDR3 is TGTGCCAGTAGTACGTGGTTCTCTGGGGCCAACGTCCTGACTTTC.

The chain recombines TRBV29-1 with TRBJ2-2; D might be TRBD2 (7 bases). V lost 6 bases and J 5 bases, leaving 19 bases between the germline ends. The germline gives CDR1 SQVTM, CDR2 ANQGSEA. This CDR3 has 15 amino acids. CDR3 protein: CSVNDPRGATGELFF. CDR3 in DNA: TGCAGCGTGAACGACCCTCGGGGGGCTACCGGGGAGCTGTTTTTT.

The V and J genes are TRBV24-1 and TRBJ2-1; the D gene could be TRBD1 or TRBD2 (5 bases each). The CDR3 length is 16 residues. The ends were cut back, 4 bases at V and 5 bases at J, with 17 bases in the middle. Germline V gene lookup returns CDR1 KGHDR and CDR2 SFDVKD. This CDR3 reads CATSDPRTRGHNEQFF. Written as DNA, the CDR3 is TGTGCCACCAGTGACCCCCGGACAAGGGGACACAATGAGCAGTTCTTC.

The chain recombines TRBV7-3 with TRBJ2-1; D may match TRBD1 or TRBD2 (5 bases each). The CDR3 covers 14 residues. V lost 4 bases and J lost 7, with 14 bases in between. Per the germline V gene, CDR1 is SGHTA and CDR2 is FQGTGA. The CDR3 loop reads CASSSAGTANEQFF. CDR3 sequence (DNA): TGTGCCAGCAGCTCAGCAGGGACGGCAAATGAGCAGTTCTTC.

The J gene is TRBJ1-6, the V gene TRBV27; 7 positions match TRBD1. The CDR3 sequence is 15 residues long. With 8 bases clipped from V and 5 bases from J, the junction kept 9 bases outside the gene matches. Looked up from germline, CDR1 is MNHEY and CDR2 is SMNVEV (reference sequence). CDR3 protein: CASRVMQGDNSPLHF. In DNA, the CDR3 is TGTGCCAGCCGTGTGATGCAGGGGGATAATTCACCCCTCCACTTT.

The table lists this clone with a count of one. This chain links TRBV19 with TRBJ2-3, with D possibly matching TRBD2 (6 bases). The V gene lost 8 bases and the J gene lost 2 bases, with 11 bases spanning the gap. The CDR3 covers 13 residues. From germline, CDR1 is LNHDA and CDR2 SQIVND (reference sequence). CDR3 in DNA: TGTGCCAGTTCGACTAGAGACACAGATACGCAGTATTTT. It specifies CASSTRDTDTQYF.

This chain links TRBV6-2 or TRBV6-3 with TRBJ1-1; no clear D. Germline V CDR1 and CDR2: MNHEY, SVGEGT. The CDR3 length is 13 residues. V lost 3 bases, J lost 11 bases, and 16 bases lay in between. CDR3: CASSYFDRGRAFF. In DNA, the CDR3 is TGTGCCAGCAGTTATTTCGACCGAGGGCGGGCTTTCTTT.

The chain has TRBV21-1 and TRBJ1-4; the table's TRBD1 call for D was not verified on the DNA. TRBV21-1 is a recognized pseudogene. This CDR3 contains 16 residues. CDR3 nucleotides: TGTGCCAGCCCAGGGACAGCTCCTTATGTTCATGAAAAACTGTTTTTT. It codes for CASPGTAPYVHEKLFF.

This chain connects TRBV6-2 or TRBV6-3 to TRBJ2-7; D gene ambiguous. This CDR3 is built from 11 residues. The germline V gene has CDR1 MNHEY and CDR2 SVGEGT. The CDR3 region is CASSDSYEQYV. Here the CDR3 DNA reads TGTGCCAGCAGTGACTCCTACGAGCAGTACGTC.

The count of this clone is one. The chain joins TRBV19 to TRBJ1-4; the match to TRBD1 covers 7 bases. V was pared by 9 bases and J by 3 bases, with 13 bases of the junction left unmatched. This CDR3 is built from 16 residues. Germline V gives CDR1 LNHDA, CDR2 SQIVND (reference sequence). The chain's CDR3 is CASRPGTVRPNEKLFF. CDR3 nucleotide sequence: TGTGCCAGCCGCCCCGGGACAGTGAGACCTAATGAAAAACTGTTTTTT.

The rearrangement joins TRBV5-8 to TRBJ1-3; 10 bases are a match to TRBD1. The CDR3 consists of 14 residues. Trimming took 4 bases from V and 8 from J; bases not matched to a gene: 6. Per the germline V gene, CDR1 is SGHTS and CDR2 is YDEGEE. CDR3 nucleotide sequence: TGTGCCAGCAGCGAAGACAGGGGGCTGTACACCATATATTTT. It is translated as CASSEDRGLYTIYF.

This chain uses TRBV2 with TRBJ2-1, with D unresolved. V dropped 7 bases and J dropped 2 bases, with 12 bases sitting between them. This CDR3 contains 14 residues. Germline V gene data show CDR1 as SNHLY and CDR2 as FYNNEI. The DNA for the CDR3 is TGTGCCAGCATTCAGCAGGTCCCCTACAATGAGCAGTTCTTC. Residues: CASIQQVPYNEQFF.